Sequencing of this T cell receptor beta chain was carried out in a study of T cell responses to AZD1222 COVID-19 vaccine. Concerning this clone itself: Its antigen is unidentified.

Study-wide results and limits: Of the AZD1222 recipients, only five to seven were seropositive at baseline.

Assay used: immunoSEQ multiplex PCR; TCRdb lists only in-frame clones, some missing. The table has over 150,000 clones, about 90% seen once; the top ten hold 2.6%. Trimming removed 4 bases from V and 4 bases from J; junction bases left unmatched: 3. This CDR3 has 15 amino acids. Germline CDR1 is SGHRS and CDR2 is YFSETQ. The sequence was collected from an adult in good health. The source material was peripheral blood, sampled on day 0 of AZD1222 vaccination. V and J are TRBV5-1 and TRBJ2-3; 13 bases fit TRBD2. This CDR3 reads CASSQTSGRPDTQYF. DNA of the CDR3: TGCGCCAGCAGCCAGACTAGCGGGAGGCCAGATACGCAGTATTTT.